The 23 T cell receptor beta chains in this list originate from one sample, sequenced in a study of cytomegalovirus exposure and HLA in healthy donors. Vbeta (60) and Jbeta (13) primers were used in the PCR. The protocol was immunoSEQ multiplex PCR, while the TCRdb copy is restricted to in-frame clones and leaves out a portion. This table has over 130,000 clones, 65% to 85% appearing once. Sequences were obtained from PBMCs. The origin of the receptors is a male donor in good health and CMV-seronegative.

The rearrangement links TRBV28 to TRBJ1-1, with a possible D match to TRBD1 (5 bases). V gave up 3 bases and J gave up 0 bases, with 11 bases separating them. There are 15 residues in the CDR3. CDR1 and CDR2 from the germline V gene are MDHEN and SYDVKM. As DNA, the CDR3 is TGTGCCAGCAGTTTCCCGGGGGAGGTGAACACTGAAGCTTTCTTT. This codes for CASSFPGEVNTEAFF.

This clone was seen only once. The CDR3 spells CASSPRTSGRARGETQYF. The CDR3, as DNA: TGTGCCAGCAGCCCCAGGACTAGCGGGAGGGCCCGAGGAGAGACCCAGTACTTC. The chain has TRBV13 and TRBJ2-5, with TRBD2 identical over 15 bases. The V gene end was trimmed by 5 bases and the J gene end by 4 bases; junction bases not matched to a gene: 11. In germline, CDR1 is PRHDT, CDR2 FYEKMQ (reference sequence). This CDR3 comprises 18 residues.

The gene calls are TRBV7-2 and TRBJ2-2; 7 nucleotides align to TRBD2. The CDR3 contains 17 residues. V lost 3 bases and J lost 1; bases outside the gene matches: 8. The germline V gene has CDR1 SGHTA and CDR2 FQGNSA. The CDR3 region has the DNA TGTGCCAGCAGCTTGGGGCGGGAGTACTTGAACACCGGGGAGCTGTTTTTT. The encoded protein is CASSLGREYLNTGELFF.

This chain joins TRBV30 and TRBJ2-1, with 8 nucleotides matching TRBD1. Germline V gives CDR1 GTSNPN, CDR2 SVGIG (reference sequence). The CDR3 runs 12 residues. V lost 7 bases to trimming and J lost 8 bases; unmatched junction nucleotides: 7. The CDR3 region is CASDRVYDEQFF. For the CDR3, the DNA is TGTGCCTCGGACAGGGTGTACGATGAGCAGTTCTTC.

V and J are TRBV9 and TRBJ1-3; 7 bases fit TRBD1. Trimming cost V 5 bases and J 2 bases; bases outside gene matches: 4. The germline V gene has CDR1 SGDLS and CDR2 YYNGEE. This CDR3 is 14 amino acids long. In DNA form, the CDR3 reads TGTGCCAGCAGGGGACAGAACGCTGGAAACACCATATATTTT. It specifies CASRGQNAGNTIYF.

The V and J genes are TRBV23-1 and TRBJ2-7; 7 nucleotides agree with TRBD1. TRBV23-1 is reported as an ORF; its role is uncertain. V shed 5 bases, J shed 4 bases, and the junction held 14 bases outside the gene matches. The CDR3 contains 16 residues. The CDR3 bases are TGCGCCAGCAGTACTGATTTCCCAAGGGGGCAGTACGAGCAGTACTTC. It yields the protein CASSTDFPRGQYEQYF.

V and J are TRBV13 and TRBJ2-1; D perhaps matches TRBD1 (5 bases). The CDR3 is made up of 15 amino acids. Germline V CDR1 and CDR2: PRHDT, FYEKMQ (reference sequence). Trimming cost V 5 bases and J 1 base, with 12 bases left between them. The CDR3, as DNA: TGTGCCAGCAGCCCAGGGTACGGGTCCTACAATGAGCAGTTCTTC. Translation: CASSPGYGSYNEQFF. The variable domain in full, completed from reference TRBV13 and TRBJ2-1, reads AAGVIQSPRHLIKEKRETATLKCYPIPRHDTVYWYQQGPGQDPQFLISFYEKMQSDKGSIPDRFSAQQFSDYHSELNMSSLELGDSALYFCASSPGYGSYNEQFFGPGTRLTVL.

V is TRBV5-1 and J is TRBJ2-7, with TRBD1 identical over 7 bases. The germline gives CDR1 SGHRS, CDR2 YFSETQ. V gave up 3 bases and J gave up 1 base; unmatched junction bases: 1. The CDR3 is 13 residues long. CDR3 nucleotides: TGCGCCAGCAGCTGGGACAGTTCCTACGAGCAGTACTTC. It is translated as CASSWDSSYEQYF.

The chain joins TRBV7-2 to TRBJ2-1; D is perhaps TRBD2 (5 bases). The CDR3 runs 14 residues. Looked up from germline, CDR1 is SGHTA and CDR2 is FQGNSA. The germline V and J ends were trimmed by 4 bases and 3 bases, with 10 bases remaining between them. The CDR3 DNA follows: TGTGCCAGCAGCTATCCGAGCGGCTACAATGAGCAGTTCTTC. Amino acids: CASSYPSGYNEQFF.

The rearrangement links TRBV7-9 to TRBJ2-2, with D hard to call. The CDR3 runs to 15 residues. CDR1 and CDR2 from the germline V gene are SEHNR and FQNEAQ (reference sequence). V lost 3 bases to trimming and J lost 0 bases, with 8 bases between them. The CDR3 bases are TGTGCCAGCAGCTTGCGGATAACGAACACCGGGGAGCTGTTTTTT. This sequence encodes CASSLRITNTGELFF.

The chain combines TRBV14 with TRBJ2-3; 9 bases are a match to TRBD1. Losses at the gene ends were 0 bases for V and 8 bases for J; bases not matched to a gene: 6. Germline V gene data show CDR1 as SGHDN and CDR2 as FVKESK. This CDR3 has 15 residues. The CDR3 region is CASSQETGGWGTQYF. CDR3 nucleotide sequence: TGTGCCAGCAGCCAAGAAACAGGGGGCTGGGGTACGCAGTATTTT.

The genes are TRBV6-1 and TRBJ2-3; 10 bases fit TRBD2. This CDR3 comprises 15 residues. Trimming at V came to 4 bases and at J to 2 bases, leaving 3 bases not matched to a gene. The germline V gene has CDR1 MNHNS and CDR2 SASEGT. The CDR3 sequence is CASSAGTSDTDTQYF. Written as DNA, the CDR3 is TGTGCCAGCAGTGCCGGGACTAGCGACACAGATACGCAGTATTTT.

The chain employs TRBV4-1 and TRBJ1-2; D gene unclear. Germline lookup yields CDR1 MGHRA and CDR2 YSYEKL. This CDR3 has 16 residues. Trimming pared 0 bases from V and 3 bases from J, leaving 14 bases between. The DNA for the CDR3 is TGCGCCAGCAGCCAAGATCTGGCAGTCAGGCACTATGGCTACACCTTC. Its protein is CASSQDLAVRHYGYTF.

The chain recombines TRBV5-1 with TRBJ2-3; TRBD2 aligns across 14 bases. Germline CDR1 SGHRS, CDR2 YFSETQ. The V and J ends lost 0 bases and 1 base, in that order; junction bases with no gene match: 1. This CDR3 region has 17 residues. The CDR3 region has the DNA TGCGCCAGCAGCTTGGGACTAGCGGGAGGGGGCACAGATACGCAGTATTTT. Translation: CASSLGLAGGGTDTQYF.

J is TRBJ1-1 and V is TRBV7-6; possible D gene TRBD1, 5 bases. Trimming cost V 1 base and J 5 bases, with 20 bases left between them. The CDR3 extends over 17 amino acids. Germline loops: CDR1 SGHVS, CDR2 FNYEAQ. CDR3 in amino acids: CASSLESAGLVRTEAFF. The CDR3 DNA is TGTGCCAGCAGCTTAGAGTCTGCAGGGCTGGTACGGACTGAAGCTTTCTTT.

This clone was seen once. This chain joins TRBV14 and TRBJ2-7; no definite D call. The germline gives CDR1 SGHDN, CDR2 FVKESK. There are 12 residues in the CDR3. V shed 8 bases and J shed 0 bases, with 8 bases lying between them. This CDR3 reads CASGDFSYEQYF. The CDR3 DNA reads as TGTGCCAGCGGCGACTTCTCCTACGAGCAGTACTTC.

The chain has TRBV6-1 and TRBJ1-5; no definite D call. The V gene lost 6 bases and the J gene lost 7 bases, with 10 bases spanning the gap. Per the germline V gene, CDR1 is MNHNS and CDR2 is SASEGT. CDR3 length: 12 residues. In DNA form, the CDR3 reads TGTGCCAGCAGCCCTGCGGTGCAGCCCCAGCATTTT. Translating it yields CASSPAVQPQHF.

The chain couples TRBV7-6 to TRBJ2-1, with 9 nucleotides matching TRBD1. J lost 10 bases, V lost 3 bases, and 10 bases had no gene match. The CDR3 spans 15 residues. Germline CDR1 is SGHVS and CDR2 is FNYEAQ. The CDR3 bases are TGTGCCAGCAGCTTCGTAGGGACAGGGAATGGGGAGCAGTTCTTC. As protein: CASSFVGTGNGEQFF.

This clone was found a few times. V gene TRBV6-4 combines with J gene TRBJ2-1; 11 bases are shared with TRBD2. Germline CDR1 and CDR2: MRHNA and SNTAGT. V lost 2 bases, J lost 6 bases, and 6 bases stayed unmatched. The CDR3 has 16 amino acids. CDR3 DNA: TGTGCCAGCAGTGACATTGGGACTAGCGGCCCCAATGAGCAGTTCTTC. Its protein is CASSDIGTSGPNEQFF.

The gene calls are TRBV11-2 and TRBJ2-5, with 11 positions matching TRBD2. This CDR3 has 17 residues. Trimming at V came to 1 base and at J to 2 bases, leaving 6 bases not matched to a gene. The germline V gene encodes CDR1 SGHAT and CDR2 FQNNGV. Here the CDR3 DNA reads TGTGCCAGCAGCTTAGTGGGGCTAGCGGGAGGACAAGAGACCCAGTACTTC. It translates to CASSLVGLAGGQETQYF.

V is TRBV7-6 and J is TRBJ2-1; 11 bases map to TRBD2. The CDR3 has 15 amino acids. CDR1 is SGHVS, CDR2 FNYEAQ, per germline. The V gene end was trimmed by 5 bases and the J gene end by 6 bases; junction bases not matched to a gene: 6. The CDR3: CASSRGLAGFNEQFF. DNA for the CDR3: TGTGCCAGCAGCCGCGGACTAGCGGGTTTCAATGAGCAGTTCTTC. Based on the CDR3 plus reference TRBV7-6 and TRBJ2-1, the full variable domain is GAGVSQSPRYKVTKRGQDVALRCDPISGHVSLYWYRQALGQGPEFLTYFNYEAQQDKSGLPNDRFSAERPEGSISTLTIQRTEQRDSAMYRCASSRGLAGFNEQFFGPGTRLTVL.

This clone was seen just once. The gene calls are TRBV4-2 and TRBJ2-3, with 8 bases matching TRBD2. Germline lookup yields CDR1 LGHNA and CDR2 YNFKEQ. The junction had 2 bases not matched to a gene; V was cut back by 5 bases and J by 4 bases. This CDR3 comprises 13 residues. The CDR3 loop is CASSSRGADTQYF. The CDR3 bases are TGTGCCAGCAGCTCGCGGGGGGCAGATACGCAGTATTTT.

This clone has only a few counts. This rearrangement joins TRBV28 to TRBJ2-7, with 9 bases matching TRBD1. The germline CDR1 and CDR2 sequences are MDHEN and SYDVKM. The CDR3 length is 15 residues. V was pared by 6 bases and J by 3 bases, with 9 bases of the junction left unmatched. CDR3 residues: CASSIPRDRDYEQYF. Written as DNA, the CDR3 is TGTGCCAGCAGCATACCCCGGGACAGGGACTACGAGCAGTACTTC.